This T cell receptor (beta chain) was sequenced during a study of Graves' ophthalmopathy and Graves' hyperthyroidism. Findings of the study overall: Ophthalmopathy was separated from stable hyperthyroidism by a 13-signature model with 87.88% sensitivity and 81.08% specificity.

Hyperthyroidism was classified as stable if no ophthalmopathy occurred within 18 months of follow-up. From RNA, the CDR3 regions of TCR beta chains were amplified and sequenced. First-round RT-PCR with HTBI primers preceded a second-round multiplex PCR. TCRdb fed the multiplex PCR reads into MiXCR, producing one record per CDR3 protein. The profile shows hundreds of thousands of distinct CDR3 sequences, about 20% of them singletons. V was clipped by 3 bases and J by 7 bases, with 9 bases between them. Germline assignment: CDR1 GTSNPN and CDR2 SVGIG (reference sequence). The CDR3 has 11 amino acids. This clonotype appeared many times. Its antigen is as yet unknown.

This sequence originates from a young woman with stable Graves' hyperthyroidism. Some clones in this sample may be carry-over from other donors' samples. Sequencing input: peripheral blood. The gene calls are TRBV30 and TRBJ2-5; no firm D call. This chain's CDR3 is CAWRSLATQYF. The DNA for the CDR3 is TGTGCCTGGAGGTCCTTGGCGACCCAGTACTTC.